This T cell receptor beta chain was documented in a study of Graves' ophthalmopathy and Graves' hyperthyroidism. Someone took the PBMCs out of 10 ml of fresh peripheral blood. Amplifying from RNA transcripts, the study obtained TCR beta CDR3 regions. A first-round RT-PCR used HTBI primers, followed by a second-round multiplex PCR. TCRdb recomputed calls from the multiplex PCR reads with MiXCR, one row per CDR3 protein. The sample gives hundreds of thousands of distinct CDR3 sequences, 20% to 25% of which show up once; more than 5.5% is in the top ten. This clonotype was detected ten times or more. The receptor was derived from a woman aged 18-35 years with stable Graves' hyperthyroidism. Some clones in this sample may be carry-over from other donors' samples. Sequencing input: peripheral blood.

The CDR3 DNA follows: TGTGCCGCAACGGGGGGCGCTAACACCGGGGAGCTGTTTTTT. Residues: CAATGGANTGELFF. This sequence joins TRBV6-5 and TRBJ2-2, with D possibly TRBD2 on 7 matching bases. The CDR3 loop spans 14 amino acids. The V and J ends lost 11 bases and 2 bases respectively, with 15 bases between them. Germline V lookup: CDR1 MNHEY, CDR2 SVGAGI.